The clone carrying this T cell receptor (beta chain) was seen ten or more times. The data are from a study of T cells in Graves' hyperthyroidism and ophthalmopathy. V shed 0 bases and J shed 8 bases, with 5 bases lying between them. This CDR3 contains 11 residues. From germline, CDR1 is LGHDT and CDR2 YNNKEL (reference sequence). It was RNA transcripts that yielded the amplified TCR beta CDR3 regions. A set of HTBI primers served as the primers for a first-round RT-PCR of the TCR CDR3. TCRdb processed the multiplex PCR reads anew with MiXCR; each CDR3 protein has one entry. The sample records under 400,000 distinct CDR3 sequences, under 15% being singletons.

Sequencing was done on a sample of blood. This rearrangement joins TRBV3-1 to TRBJ2-7, with D uncertain. This TCR was sampled from a woman between 18 and 30 years old with Graves' hyperthyroidism. CDR3 in amino acids: CASSQESQQYF. DNA of the CDR3: TGTGCCAGCAGCCAAGAATCTCAGCAGTACTTC.